What follows are 12 T cell receptor beta chains derived from one specimen sequenced in a study of CD8+ T cells in alopecia areata. Treatment in this sample: oral pan-JAK inhibitor, 5-10 mg twice daily. cDNA reverse transcribed from extracted RNA served as the sequencing template. Generated by immunoSEQ multiplex PCR, the TCRdb table keeps only in-frame clones and is missing some. The sample holds around 270,000 clones, nearly 60% seen once. This specimen consisted of CD4+ T cells sorted from blood, obtained at week 24, from a patient treated with tofacitinib. The receptor set was obtained from a human donor with alopecia areata.

V usage is TRBV12-5 and J usage is TRBJ1-2; D is possibly TRBD1 (5 bases). The CDR3 has 14 amino acids. With 3 bases removed from V and 8 bases from J, the gap between germline ends came to 16 bases. CDR1 and CDR2 (germline): LGHNT, FRNRAP. The CDR3 DNA reads TGTGCTAGTGGTTTCTCACCTGGGGCAGGAGGCTACACCTTC. Residues: CASGFSPGAGGYTF.

As for this clone: Other nucleotide sequences in the sample specify the same CDR3. The chain is built from TRBV6-1 and TRBJ2-5, with D unclear. Germline CDR1 is MNHNS and CDR2 is SASEGT. Trimming took off 0 bases at V and 5 bases at J, with 4 bases between the two ends. This CDR3 has 12 amino acids. The CDR3 nucleotides read TGTGCCAGCAGTGAAGCGGGCGAGACCCAGTACTTC. It is translated as CASSEAGETQYF.

The rearrangement uses TRBV5-1 and TRBJ2-1; TRBD2 aligns across 12 bases. This CDR3 region has 16 residues. Trimming removed 3 bases from V and 5 bases from J; junction bases left unmatched: 6. In germline, CDR1 is SGHRS, CDR2 YFSETQ. The CDR3 DNA reads TGCGCCAGCAGCTCCCGGACTAGCGGGGTCCACAATGAGCAGTTCTTC. Its protein product is CASSSRTSGVHNEQFF.

The V gene is TRBV5-6, the J gene TRBJ1-1, with TRBD1 matching 7 bases. The CDR3 loop spans 13 amino acids. V dropped 6 bases and J dropped 1; count of bases not matched to a gene: 3. Germline V CDR1 and CDR2: SGHDT, YYEEEE. The DNA for the CDR3 is TGTGCCAGCATCCACAGGGGGAACACTGAAGCTTTCTTT. This translates into CASIHRGNTEAFF.

The CDR3 spells CASSLGTGTRGQNEQFF. DNA for the CDR3: TGTGCCAGCAGCTTAGGGACCGGGACTCGAGGCCAAAATGAGCAGTTCTTC. The chain couples TRBV7-3 to TRBJ2-1; D perhaps matches TRBD2 (6 bases). Looked up from germline, CDR1 is SGHTA and CDR2 is FQGTGA. There are 17 residues in the CDR3. V was clipped by 2 bases and J by 7 bases, with 21 bases between them.

This clone is a singleton in its sample. V gene TRBV7-9 combines with J gene TRBJ2-3; no clear D. Germline lookup yields CDR1 SEHNR and CDR2 FQNEAQ (reference sequence). V was clipped by 0 bases and J by 0 bases, with 4 bases between them. This CDR3 comprises 14 residues. CDR3 region: CASSLAGSTDTQYF. In DNA form, the CDR3 reads TGTGCCAGCAGCTTAGCGGGTAGCACAGATACGCAGTATTTT.

In this sample, this clone turned up a few times. V usage is TRBV19 and J usage is TRBJ2-5; D may be TRBD1 or TRBD2 (6 bases each). Germline CDR1 is LNHDA and CDR2 is SQIVND (reference sequence). The CDR3 is 14 amino acids. V lost 0 bases to trimming and J lost 4 bases, with 9 bases between them. The CDR3 bases are TGTGCCAGTAGTATAGACTCGGGGGCAGAGACCCAGTACTTC. It encodes CASSIDSGAETQYF.

The rearrangement uses TRBV28 and TRBJ2-7, with 9 bases lining up with TRBD1. Germline trimming cut 3 bases from V and 8 bases from J; bases unmatched to any gene: 5. Looked up from germline, CDR1 is MDHEN and CDR2 is SYDVKM. The CDR3 runs to 13 residues. The CDR3 bases are TGTGCCAGCAGTTTTGGGGGACAGGGTCAGCAGTACTTC. Residues: CASSFGGQGQQYF.

The genes are TRBV7-9 and TRBJ1-1; 12 bases fit TRBD1. Germline V gene lookup returns CDR1 SEHNR and CDR2 FQNEAQ (reference sequence). This CDR3 has 16 amino acids. After removal of 6 bases from V and 4 bases from J, the junction contained 9 bases not matched to a gene. The CDR3 sequence: CASRRRDRGPGTEAFF. For the CDR3, the DNA is TGTGCCAGCAGACGACGGGACAGGGGGCCGGGCACTGAAGCTTTCTTT.

This chain joins TRBV11-2 and TRBJ1-2; D unresolved. Per the germline V gene, CDR1 is SGHAT and CDR2 is FQNNGV. V lost 0 bases to trimming and J lost 8 bases, with 7 bases between them. CDR3 size: 12 residues. In DNA form, the CDR3 reads TGTGCCAGCAGCTTAGAAGGCGCGGGCTACACCTTC. Protein sequence: CASSLEGAGYTF.

The chain has TRBV15 and TRBJ2-5; D not resolved. CDR1 is LNHNV, CDR2 YYDKDF, per germline (reference sequence). The CDR3 consists of 13 residues. The germline V and J ends were trimmed by 1 base and 4 bases, with 7 bases remaining between them. In DNA, the CDR3 is TGTGCCACCAGCAGAGGTGGGCCAGAGACCCAGTACTTC. Its translation is CATSRGGPETQYF.

This clone turned up a few times. This sequence joins TRBV10-3 and TRBJ2-7; 10 positions match TRBD1. Trimming cost V 10 bases and J 2 bases; bases outside gene matches: 8. CDR1 and CDR2 (germline): ENHRY, SYGVKD. This CDR3 comprises 14 residues. CDR3 sequence reads: CATRPGTGAYEQYF. In DNA, the CDR3 is TGTGCCACCCGGCCGGGGACAGGGGCCTACGAGCAGTACTTC.